This T cell receptor (beta chain) derives from a study of T cell changes during pregnancy in multiple sclerosis. This CDR3 spans 18 amino acids. Germline V gives CDR1 SGHTA, CDR2 FQGNSA. The trim removed 5 bases at V and 2 bases at J, leaving 9 bases unmatched. Profiled with immunoSEQ multiplex PCR; TCRdb holds only in-frame clones, not every one. In the table there are tens of thousands of clones, approximately 86% of which are singletons. The clonotype was recovered from a female donor with multiple sclerosis, enrolled in a pregnancy study. The specimen was peripheral blood, collected before pregnancy. The V gene is TRBV7-2, the J gene TRBJ2-5; 15 bases map to TRBD2. The CDR3 bases are TGTGCCAGCAGCCTCGGGACTAGCGGGGGGCGGAGGCAAGAGACCCAGTACTTC. Protein product: CASSLGTSGGRRQETQYF.